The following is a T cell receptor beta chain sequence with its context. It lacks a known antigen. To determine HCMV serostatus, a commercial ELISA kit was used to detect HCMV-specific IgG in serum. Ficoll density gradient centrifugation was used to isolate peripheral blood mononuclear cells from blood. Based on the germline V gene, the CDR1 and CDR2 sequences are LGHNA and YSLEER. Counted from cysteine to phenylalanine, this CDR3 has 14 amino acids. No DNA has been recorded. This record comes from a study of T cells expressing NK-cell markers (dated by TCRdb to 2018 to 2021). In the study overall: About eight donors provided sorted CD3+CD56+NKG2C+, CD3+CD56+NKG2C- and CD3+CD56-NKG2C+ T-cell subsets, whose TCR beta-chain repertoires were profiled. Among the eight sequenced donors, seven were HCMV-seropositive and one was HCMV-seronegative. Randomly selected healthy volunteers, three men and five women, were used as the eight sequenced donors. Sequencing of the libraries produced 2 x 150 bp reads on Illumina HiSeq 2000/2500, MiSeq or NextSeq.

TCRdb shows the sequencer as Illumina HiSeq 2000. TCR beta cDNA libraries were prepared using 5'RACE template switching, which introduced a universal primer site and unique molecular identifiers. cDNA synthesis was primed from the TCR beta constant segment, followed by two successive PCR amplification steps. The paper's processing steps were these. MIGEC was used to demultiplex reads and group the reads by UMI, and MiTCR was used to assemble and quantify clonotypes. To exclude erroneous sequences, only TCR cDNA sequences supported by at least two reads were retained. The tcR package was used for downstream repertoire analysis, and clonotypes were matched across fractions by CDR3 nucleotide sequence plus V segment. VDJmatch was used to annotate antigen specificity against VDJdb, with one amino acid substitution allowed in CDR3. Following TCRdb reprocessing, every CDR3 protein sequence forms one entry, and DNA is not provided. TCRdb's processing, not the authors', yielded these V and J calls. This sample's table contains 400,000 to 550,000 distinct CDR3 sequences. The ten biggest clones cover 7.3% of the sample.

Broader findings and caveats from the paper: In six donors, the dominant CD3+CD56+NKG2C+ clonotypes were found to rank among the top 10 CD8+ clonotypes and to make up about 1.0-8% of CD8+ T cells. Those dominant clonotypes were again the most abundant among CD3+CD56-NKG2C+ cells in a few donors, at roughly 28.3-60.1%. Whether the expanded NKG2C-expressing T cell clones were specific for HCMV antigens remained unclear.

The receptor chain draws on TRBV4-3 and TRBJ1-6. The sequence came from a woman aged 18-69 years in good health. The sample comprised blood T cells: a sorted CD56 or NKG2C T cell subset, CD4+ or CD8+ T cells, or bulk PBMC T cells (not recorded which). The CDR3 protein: CASSQDFRYSPLHF.